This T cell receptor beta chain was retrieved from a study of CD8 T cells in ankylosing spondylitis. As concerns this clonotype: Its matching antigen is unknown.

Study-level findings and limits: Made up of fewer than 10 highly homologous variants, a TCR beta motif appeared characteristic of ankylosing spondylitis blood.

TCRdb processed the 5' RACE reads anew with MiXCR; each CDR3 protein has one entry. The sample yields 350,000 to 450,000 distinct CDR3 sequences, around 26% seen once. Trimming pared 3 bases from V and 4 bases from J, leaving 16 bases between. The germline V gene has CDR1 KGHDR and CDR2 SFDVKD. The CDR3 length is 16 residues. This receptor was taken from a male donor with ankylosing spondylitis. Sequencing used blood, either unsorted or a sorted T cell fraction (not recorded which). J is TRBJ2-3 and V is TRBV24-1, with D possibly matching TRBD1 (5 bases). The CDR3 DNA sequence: TGTGCCACCAGTGATACCACGGTTCTAGGGGCAGATACGCAGTATTTT. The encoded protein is CATSDTTVLGADTQYF.